This passage covers 7 T cell receptor beta chains from one sample sequenced in a study of shared clonotypes between healthy human individuals. Sequencing used immunoSEQ multiplex PCR; TCRdb keeps in-frame clones, though not all of them. The repertoire has about 1 million clones, about 74% of them found once; the top ten carry 1.5%. Sequencing was carried out using memory CD4+ T cells sorted from blood. As to subset: CD45RA-negative fraction. Receptors were obtained from a man aged 18 to 35 in good health.

The genes are TRBV28 and TRBJ1-5, with D uncertain. The length of the CDR3 is 14 residues. Germline V CDR1 and CDR2: MDHEN, SYDVKM. V gave up 8 bases and J gave up 10 bases, with 21 bases separating them. The CDR3 loop reads CASREGRVLVPQHF. The CDR3 nucleotides read TGTGCCAGCCGTGAAGGGAGGGTTCTGGTTCCCCAGCATTTT.

The chain is built from TRBV18 and TRBJ2-7; D remains unclear. V was trimmed by 6 bases and J by 0 bases, leaving 6 bases between them. The CDR3 covers 12 residues. The germline gives CDR1 KGHSH, CDR2 LQKENI. The chain's CDR3 is CASSLSSYEQYF. In DNA form, the CDR3 reads TGTGCCAGCTCCCTCAGCTCCTACGAGCAGTACTTC.

In this sample, this clone turned up a few times. This chain connects TRBV10-2 to TRBJ1-1; D is ambiguous. In germline, CDR1 is WSHSY, CDR2 SAAADI. V lost 6 bases and J lost 11, with 19 bases in between. The CDR3 extends over 13 amino acids. In nucleotides, the CDR3 is TGCGCCAGCAGGGAGGGCCAACAAACTCTGGCTTTCTTT. It specifies CASREGQQTLAFF.

This chain connects TRBV10-2 to TRBJ2-1; D uncertain. The CDR3 covers 15 residues. Germline CDR1 reads WSHSY; CDR2 reads SAAADI. V was pared by 10 bases and J by 8 bases, with 24 bases between. CDR3 loop: CATQGPPAKVYEQFF. The CDR3 region has the DNA TGCGCCACCCAAGGACCACCTGCGAAGGTCTATGAGCAGTTCTTC.

The V gene is TRBV5-1, the J gene TRBJ2-1; 7 bases agree with TRBD1. The length of the CDR3 is 13 residues. J lost 9 bases, V lost 6 bases, and 9 bases had no gene match. Germline CDR1 and CDR2: SGHRS and YFSETQ. The CDR3 loop is CASKGQLTSEQFF. For the CDR3, the DNA is TGCGCCAGCAAGGGACAGCTAACCAGTGAGCAGTTCTTC.

This clone occurred once. The chain couples TRBV10-3 to TRBJ2-6, with D possibly being TRBD2 (5 bases). V lost 11 bases to trimming and J lost 0 bases, with 5 bases between them. The CDR3 has 12 residues. Germline CDR1 and CDR2: ENHRY and SYGVKD. DNA for the CDR3: TGTGCCGGAGGCTCTGGGGCCAACGTCCTGACTTTC. Its translation is CAGGSGANVLTF.

In its sample, this clone was seen a few times. This chain joins TRBV5-1 and TRBJ1-2; no reliable D call. This CDR3 region has 14 residues. Germline loops: CDR1 SGHRS, CDR2 YFSETQ. With 8 bases removed from V and 1 base from J, the gap between germline ends came to 15 bases. Here the CDR3 reads CASDRGDGNYGYTF. In nucleotides, the CDR3 is TGCGCCAGTGACCGGGGAGACGGTAACTATGGCTACACCTTC.